This T cell receptor (beta chain) was documented in a study of shared clonotypes between healthy human individuals. Study-wide findings and caveats: Generally, naive subsets came out with larger estimated richness than memory subsets. Depth of sequencing was expected to influence donor clonotype sharing.

For sorted subsets, approximately 0.2 ug DNA per replicate equaled tens of thousands of T cell genomes. Assay: immunoSEQ multiplex PCR; the TCRdb copy retains only in-frame clones and omits some. The sample has more than 1.2 million clones; 98% are singletons. In this sample, this clone turned up once. No antigen is known for it. The CDR3 extends over 13 amino acids. The V end lost 9 bases, the J end lost 1 base, and 11 bases lay between the germline ends. Germline loops: CDR1 SNHLY, CDR2 FYNNEI. The sequence came from a man aged 25 to 40 in good health. Sequenced input: naive CD4+ T cells sorted from blood. Indicated subset: CD45RA+ positively selected. The chain has TRBV2 and TRBJ2-3; D might be TRBD2 (6 bases). CDR3 residues: CASGVAGTDTQYF. CDR3 nucleotide sequence: TGTGCCAGTGGAGTAGCGGGCACAGATACGCAGTATTTT. Based on the CDR3 plus reference TRBV2 and TRBJ2-3, the full variable domain is EPEVTQTPSHQVTQMGQEVILRCVPISNHLYFYWYRQILGQKVEFLVSFYNNEISEKSEIFDDQFSVERPDGSNFTLKIRSTKLEDSAMYFCASGVAGTDTQYFGPGTRLTVL.